Each of the 9 T cell receptor beta chains below was sequenced from the same sample in a study of cytomegalovirus exposure and HLA in healthy donors. Measured with immunoSEQ multiplex PCR; TCRdb has only the in-frame clones, and not every one. Of about 130,000 clones in the sample, roughly 89% were seen once. The sample taken for sequencing was PBMCs. Receptors originate from a woman younger than 35 in good health and CMV-seronegative.

The chain is built from TRBV6-1 and TRBJ2-5; no reliable D call. The germline CDR1 and CDR2 sequences are MNHNS and SASEGT. V dropped 8 bases and J dropped 1 base, with 11 bases sitting between them. This CDR3 has 13 amino acids. The CDR3 sequence: CASLVQPQETQYF. The CDR3 DNA reads TGTGCCAGCCTGGTACAGCCCCAAGAGACCCAGTACTTC.

The chain is built from TRBV29-1 and TRBJ2-1; D is uncertain. V gave up 5 bases and J gave up 5 bases, with 7 bases separating them. The CDR3 has 11 residues. Germline V gene sequence: CDR1 SQVTM, CDR2 ANQGSEA. This chain's CDR3 is CSVNRDNEQFF. The CDR3 bases are TGCAGCGTTAACAGAGACAATGAGCAGTTCTTC.

The chain carries TRBV5-5 and TRBJ2-7; a weak D match, TRBD1 (5 bases). V lost 1 base and J 5 bases, leaving 7 bases between the germline ends. Germline V CDR1 and CDR2: SGHKS, YYEKEE (reference sequence). The CDR3 is 12 residues long. The CDR3 region has the DNA TGTGCCAGCAGCTTGTCAGGGCACGAGCAGTACTTC. Translating gives CASSLSGHEQYF.

The gene calls are TRBV6-6 and TRBJ2-2, with 8 nucleotides matching TRBD2. Trimming took 10 bases from V and 5 from J; bases not matched to a gene: 9. The CDR3 spans 14 residues. Germline-derived CDR1 and CDR2 are MNHNY and SVGAGI (reference sequence). The CDR3 coding sequence is TGTGCCACCCAGGAGGCTAGCGGGACCGGGGAGCTGTTTTTT. Translating it yields CATQEASGTGELFF.

The rearrangement joins TRBV11-2 to TRBJ2-7, with 7 bases aligning to TRBD2. The CDR3 has 13 amino acids. Germline V CDR1 and CDR2: SGHAT, FQNNGV. V lost 7 bases to trimming and J lost 2 bases; unmatched junction nucleotides: 5. The CDR3 spells CASTLAETYEQYF. As DNA, the CDR3 is TGTGCCAGCACCCTAGCGGAGACCTACGAGCAGTACTTC.

The genes are TRBV27 and TRBJ2-7; TRBD2 aligns across 9 bases. CDR1 MNHEY and CDR2 SMNVEV come from the germline V gene (reference sequence). Trimming removed 2 bases from V and 4 bases from J; junction bases left unmatched: 3. There are 14 residues in the CDR3. CDR3 nucleotide sequence: TGTGCCAGCAGTTTAGCGGGAGGGCCTTACGAGCAGTACTTC. As protein: CASSLAGGPYEQYF.

This sequence joins TRBV11-2 and TRBJ1-2; D ambiguous. The CDR3 is 14 residues long. In germline, CDR1 is SGHAT, CDR2 FQNNGV. Trimming removed 2 bases at V and 4 bases at J, with 11 bases between. In DNA form, the CDR3 reads TGTGCCAGCAGCTTAAGTAGTTCGGTCTATGGCTACACCTTC. Translating it yields CASSLSSSVYGYTF. The full variable domain, completed using reference TRBV11-2 and TRBJ1-2, is EAGVAQSPRYKIIEKRQSVAFWCNPISGHATLYWYQQILGQGPKLLIQFQNNGVVDDSQLPKDRFSAERLKGVDSTLKIQPAKLEDSAVYLCASSLSSSVYGYTFGSGTRLTVV.

This rearrangement joins TRBV4-3 to TRBJ2-1; D perhaps matches TRBD2 (5 bases). Germline assignment: CDR1 LGHNA and CDR2 YSLEER. The V end was cut by 4 bases, the J end by 0 bases, with 13 bases between. This CDR3 region has 16 residues. This CDR3 is CASSPSLGSSYNEQFF. CDR3 sequence (DNA): TGCGCCAGCAGCCCGTCACTAGGGAGCTCCTACAATGAGCAGTTCTTC.

This rearrangement joins TRBV6-5 to TRBJ2-3; D perhaps matches TRBD1 (6 bases). This CDR3 comprises 15 residues. Germline values: CDR1 MNHEY, CDR2 SVGAGI. V lost 6 bases, J lost 1 base, and 14 bases lay in between. The CDR3 nucleotides read TGTGCCAGCAGCCCCGGACAGTGGGGCACAGATACGCAGTATTTT. This codes for CASSPGQWGTDTQYF.